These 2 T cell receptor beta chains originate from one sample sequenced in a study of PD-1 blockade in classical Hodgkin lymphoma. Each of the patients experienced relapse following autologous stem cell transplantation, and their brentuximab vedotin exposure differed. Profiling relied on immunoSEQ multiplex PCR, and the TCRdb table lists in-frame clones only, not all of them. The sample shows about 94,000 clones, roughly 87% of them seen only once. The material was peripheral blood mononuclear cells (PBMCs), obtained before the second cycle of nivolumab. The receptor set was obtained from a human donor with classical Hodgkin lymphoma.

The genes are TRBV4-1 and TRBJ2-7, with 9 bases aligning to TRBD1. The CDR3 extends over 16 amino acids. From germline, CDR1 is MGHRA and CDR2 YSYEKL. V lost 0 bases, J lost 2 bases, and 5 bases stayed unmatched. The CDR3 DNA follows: TGCGCCAGCAGCCAAGACCCGACAGGGGGAACCTACGAGCAGTACTTC. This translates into CASSQDPTGGTYEQYF.

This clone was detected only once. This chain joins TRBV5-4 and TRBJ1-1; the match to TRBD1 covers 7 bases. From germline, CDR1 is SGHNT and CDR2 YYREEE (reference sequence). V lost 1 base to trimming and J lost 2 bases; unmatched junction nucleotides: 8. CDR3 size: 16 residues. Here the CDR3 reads CASSLSDRVFNTEAFF. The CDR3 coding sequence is TGTGCCAGCAGCTTGAGCGACAGGGTGTTCAACACTGAAGCTTTCTTT.